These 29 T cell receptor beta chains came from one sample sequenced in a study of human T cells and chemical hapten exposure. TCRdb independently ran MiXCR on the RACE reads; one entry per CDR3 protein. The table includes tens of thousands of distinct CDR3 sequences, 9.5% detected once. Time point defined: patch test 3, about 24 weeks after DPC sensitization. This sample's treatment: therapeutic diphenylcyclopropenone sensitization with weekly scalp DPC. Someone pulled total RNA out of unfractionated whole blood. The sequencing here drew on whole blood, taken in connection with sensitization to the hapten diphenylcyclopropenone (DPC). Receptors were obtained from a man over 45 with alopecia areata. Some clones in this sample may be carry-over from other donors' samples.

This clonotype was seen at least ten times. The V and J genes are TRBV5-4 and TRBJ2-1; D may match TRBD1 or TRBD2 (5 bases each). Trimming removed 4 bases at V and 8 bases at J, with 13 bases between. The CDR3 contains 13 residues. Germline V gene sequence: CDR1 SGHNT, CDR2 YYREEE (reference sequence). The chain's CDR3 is CASSTPGRDEQFF. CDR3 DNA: TGTGCCAGCAGCACACCAGGGCGGGATGAGCAGTTCTTC.

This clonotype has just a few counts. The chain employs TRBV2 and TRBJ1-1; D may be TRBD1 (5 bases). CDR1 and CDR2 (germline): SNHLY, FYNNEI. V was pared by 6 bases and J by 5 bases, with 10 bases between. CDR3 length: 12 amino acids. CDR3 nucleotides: TGTGCCAGCAGCAGGGATCGGACTGAAGCTTTCTTT. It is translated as CASSRDRTEAFF.

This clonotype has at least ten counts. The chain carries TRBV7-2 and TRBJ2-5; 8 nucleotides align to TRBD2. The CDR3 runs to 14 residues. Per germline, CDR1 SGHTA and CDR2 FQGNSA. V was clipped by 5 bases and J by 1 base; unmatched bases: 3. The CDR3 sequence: CASSVTSGQETQYF. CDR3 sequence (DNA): TGTGCCAGCAGCGTAACTAGCGGCCAAGAGACCCAGTACTTC.

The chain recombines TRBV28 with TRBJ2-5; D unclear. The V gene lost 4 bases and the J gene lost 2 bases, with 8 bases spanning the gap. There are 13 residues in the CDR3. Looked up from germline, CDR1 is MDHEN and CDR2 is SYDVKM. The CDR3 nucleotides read TGTGCCAGCAGTTCGTCCCTTCAAGAGACCCAGTACTTC. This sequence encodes CASSSSLQETQYF.

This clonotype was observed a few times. This chain's CDR3 is CASSTQGNEQYF. DNA of the CDR3: TGTGCCAGCAGTACACAGGGGAACGAGCAGTACTTC. The rearrangement joins TRBV28 to TRBJ2-7; the match to TRBD1 covers 7 bases. Germline CDR1 reads MDHEN; CDR2 reads SYDVKM. V dropped 5 bases and J dropped 5; count of bases not matched to a gene: 3. CDR3 length: 12 residues.

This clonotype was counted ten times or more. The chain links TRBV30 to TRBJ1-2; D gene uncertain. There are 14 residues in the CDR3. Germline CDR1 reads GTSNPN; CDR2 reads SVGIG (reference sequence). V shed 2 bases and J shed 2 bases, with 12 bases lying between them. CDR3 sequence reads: CAWSPRLPNYGYTF. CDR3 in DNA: TGTGCCTGGAGTCCCAGACTCCCGAACTATGGCTACACCTTC.

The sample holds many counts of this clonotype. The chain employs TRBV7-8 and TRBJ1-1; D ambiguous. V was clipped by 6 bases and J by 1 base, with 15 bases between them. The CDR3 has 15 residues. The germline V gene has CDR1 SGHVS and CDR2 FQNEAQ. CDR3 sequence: CASSYRMEGNTEAFF. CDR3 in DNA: TGTGCCAGCAGTTATCGTATGGAGGGGAACACTGAAGCTTTCTTT.

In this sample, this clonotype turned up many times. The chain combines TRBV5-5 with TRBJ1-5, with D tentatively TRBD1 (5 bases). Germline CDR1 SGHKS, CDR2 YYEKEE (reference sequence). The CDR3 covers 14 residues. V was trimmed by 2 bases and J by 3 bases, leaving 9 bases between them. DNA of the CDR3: TGTGCCAGCAGCTTTTTGGACAACAATCAGCCCCAGCATTTT. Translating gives CASSFLDNNQPQHF.

The CDR3 spells CASSARTGLRQETQYF. CDR3 in DNA: TGTGCCAGCAGCGCTCGGACTGGGCTCCGACAAGAGACCCAGTACTTC. The gene calls are TRBV3-1 and TRBJ2-5, with D perhaps matching TRBD2 (5 bases). Per the germline V gene, CDR1 is LGHDT and CDR2 is YNNKEL (reference sequence). Trimming took 5 bases from V and 2 from J, leaving 18 bases between them. The CDR3 runs to 16 residues.

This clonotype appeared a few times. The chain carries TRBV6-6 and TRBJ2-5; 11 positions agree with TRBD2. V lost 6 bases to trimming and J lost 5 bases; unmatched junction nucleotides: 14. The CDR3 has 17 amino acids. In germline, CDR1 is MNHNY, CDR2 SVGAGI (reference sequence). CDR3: CASSGGLAGGQSETQYF. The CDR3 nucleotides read TGTGCCAGCAGCGGAGGGCTAGCGGGAGGTCAGTCGGAGACCCAGTACTTC.

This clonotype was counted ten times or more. CDR3 region: CASTTTYNSPLHF. CDR3 sequence (DNA): TGTGCCAGCACGACAACTTATAATTCACCCCTCCACTTT. V usage is TRBV6-5 and J usage is TRBJ1-6; no clear D. CDR1 is MNHEY, CDR2 SVGAGI, per germline. V lost 7 bases and J lost 4, with 8 bases in between. The CDR3 runs to 13 residues.

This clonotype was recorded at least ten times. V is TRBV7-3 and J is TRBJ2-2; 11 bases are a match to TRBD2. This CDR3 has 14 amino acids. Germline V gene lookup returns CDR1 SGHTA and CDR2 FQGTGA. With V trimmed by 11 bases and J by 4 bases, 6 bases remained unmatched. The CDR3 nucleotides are TGTGCCTCAACAGGACTAGCGGGCACCGGGGAGCTGTTTTTT. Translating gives CASTGLAGTGELFF.

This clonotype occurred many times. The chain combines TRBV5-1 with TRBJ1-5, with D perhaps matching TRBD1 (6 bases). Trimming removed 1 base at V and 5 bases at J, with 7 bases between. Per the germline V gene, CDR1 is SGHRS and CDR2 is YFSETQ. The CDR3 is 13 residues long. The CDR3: CASSLTGYQPQHF. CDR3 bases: TGCGCCAGCAGCTTGACAGGGTATCAGCCCCAGCATTTT. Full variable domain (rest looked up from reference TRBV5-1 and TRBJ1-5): KAGVTQTPRYLIKTRGQQVTLSCSPISGHRSVSWYQQTPGQGLQFLFEYFSETQRNKGNFPGRFSGRQFSNSRSEMNVSTLELGDSALYLCASSLTGYQPQHFGDGTRLSIL.

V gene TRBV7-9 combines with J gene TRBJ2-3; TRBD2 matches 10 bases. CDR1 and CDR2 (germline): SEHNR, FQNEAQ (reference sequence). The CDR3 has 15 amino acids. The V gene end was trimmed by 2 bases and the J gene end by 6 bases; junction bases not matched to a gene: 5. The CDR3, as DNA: TGTGCCAGCAGCTTATCTAGCGGGAGTGGTGATACGCAGTATTTT. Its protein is CASSLSSGSGDTQYF.

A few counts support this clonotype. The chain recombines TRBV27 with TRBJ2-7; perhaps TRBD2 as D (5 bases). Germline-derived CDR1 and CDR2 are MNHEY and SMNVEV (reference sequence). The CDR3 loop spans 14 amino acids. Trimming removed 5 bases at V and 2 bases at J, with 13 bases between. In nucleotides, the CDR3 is TGTGCCAGCAGTACCCTGGGAGAAACCTACGAGCAGTACTTC. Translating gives CASSTLGETYEQYF.

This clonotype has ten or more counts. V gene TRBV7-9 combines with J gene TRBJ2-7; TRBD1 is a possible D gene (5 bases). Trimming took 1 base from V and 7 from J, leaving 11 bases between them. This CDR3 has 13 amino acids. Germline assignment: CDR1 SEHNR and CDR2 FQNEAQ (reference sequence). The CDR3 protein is CASSLVGRDEQYF. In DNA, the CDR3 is TGTGCCAGCAGCTTAGTAGGCAGGGATGAGCAGTACTTC.

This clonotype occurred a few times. The CDR3 sequence is CASTPTSGADTQYF. For the CDR3, the DNA is TGTGCCAGCACCCCGACTAGCGGAGCAGATACGCAGTATTTT. The chain carries TRBV6-6 and TRBJ2-3; 9 bases fit TRBD2. The ends lost 7 bases at V and 4 bases at J; junction bases unmatched: 6. The CDR3 runs to 14 residues. Germline V lookup: CDR1 MNHNY, CDR2 SVGAGI (reference sequence).

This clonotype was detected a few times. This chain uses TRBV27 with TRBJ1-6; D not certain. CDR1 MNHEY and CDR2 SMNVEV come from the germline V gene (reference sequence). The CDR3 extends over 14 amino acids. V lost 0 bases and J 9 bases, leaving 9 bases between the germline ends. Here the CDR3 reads CASSLSGLASPLHF. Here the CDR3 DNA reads TGTGCCAGCAGTTTATCGGGGTTGGCTTCACCCCTCCACTTT.

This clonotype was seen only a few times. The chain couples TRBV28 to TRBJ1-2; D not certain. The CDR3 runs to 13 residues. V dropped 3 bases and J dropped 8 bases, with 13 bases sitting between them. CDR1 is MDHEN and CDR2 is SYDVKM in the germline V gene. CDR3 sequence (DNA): TGTGCCAGCAGTTTTGTTACGGCCGGGGGCTACACCTTC. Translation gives CASSFVTAGGYTF.

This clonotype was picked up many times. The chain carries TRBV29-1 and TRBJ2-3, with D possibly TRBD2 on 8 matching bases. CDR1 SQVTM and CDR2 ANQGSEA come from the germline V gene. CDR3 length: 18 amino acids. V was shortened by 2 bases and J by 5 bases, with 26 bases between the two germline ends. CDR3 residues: CSVEIGTVTAGGQDTQYF. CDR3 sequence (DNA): TGCAGCGTTGAAATTGGGACAGTTACGGCGGGAGGTCAAGATACGCAGTATTTT.

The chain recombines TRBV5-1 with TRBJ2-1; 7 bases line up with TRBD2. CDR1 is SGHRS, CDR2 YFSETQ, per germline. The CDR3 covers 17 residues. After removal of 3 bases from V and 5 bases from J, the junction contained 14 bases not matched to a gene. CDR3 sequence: CASSSLRGGSVNNEQFF. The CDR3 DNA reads TGCGCCAGCAGCTCCTTAAGGGGCGGGAGCGTGAACAATGAGCAGTTCTTC.

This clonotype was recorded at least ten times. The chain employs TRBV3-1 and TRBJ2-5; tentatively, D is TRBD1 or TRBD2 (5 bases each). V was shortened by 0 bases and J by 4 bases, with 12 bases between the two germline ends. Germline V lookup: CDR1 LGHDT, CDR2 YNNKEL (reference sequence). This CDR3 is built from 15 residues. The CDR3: CASSQEGRGSETQYF. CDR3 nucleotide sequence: TGTGCCAGCAGCCAAGAGGGACGAGGGTCAGAGACCCAGTACTTC.

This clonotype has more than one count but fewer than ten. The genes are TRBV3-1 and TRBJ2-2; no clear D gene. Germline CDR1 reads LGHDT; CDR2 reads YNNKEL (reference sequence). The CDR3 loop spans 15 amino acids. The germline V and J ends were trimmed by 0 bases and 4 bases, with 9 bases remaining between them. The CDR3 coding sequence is TGTGCCAGCAGCCAAGAGGGCCCTGGCACCGGGGAGCTGTTTTTT. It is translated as CASSQEGPGTGELFF.

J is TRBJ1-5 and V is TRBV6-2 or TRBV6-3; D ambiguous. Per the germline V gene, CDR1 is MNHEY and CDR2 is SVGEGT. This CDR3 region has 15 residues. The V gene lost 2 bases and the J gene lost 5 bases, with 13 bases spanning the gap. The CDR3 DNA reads TGTGCCAGCAGTTACCCTCGAGGAGGGTATCAGCCCCAGCATTTT. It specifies CASSYPRGGYQPQHF.

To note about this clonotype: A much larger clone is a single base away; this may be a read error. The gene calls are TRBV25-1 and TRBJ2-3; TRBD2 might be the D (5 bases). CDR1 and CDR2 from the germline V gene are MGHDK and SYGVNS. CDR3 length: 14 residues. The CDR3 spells CANSESRGGDTQYF. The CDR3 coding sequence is TGTGCCAACAGTGAATCCAGAGGAGGAGATACGCAGTATTTT.

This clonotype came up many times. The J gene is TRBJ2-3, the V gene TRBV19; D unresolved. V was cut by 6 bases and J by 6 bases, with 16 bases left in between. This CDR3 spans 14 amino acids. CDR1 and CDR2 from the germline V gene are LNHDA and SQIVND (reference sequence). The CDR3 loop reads CASSLGLRADTQYF. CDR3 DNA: TGTGCCAGTAGCCTAGGTCTACGGGCGGATACGCAGTATTTT.

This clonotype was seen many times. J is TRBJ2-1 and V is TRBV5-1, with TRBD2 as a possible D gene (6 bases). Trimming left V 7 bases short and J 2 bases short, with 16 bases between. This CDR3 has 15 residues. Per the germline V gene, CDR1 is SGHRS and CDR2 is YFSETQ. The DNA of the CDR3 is TGCGCCAGCTGGGGGGAAGGGATAACCTACAATGAGCAGTTCTTC. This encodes CASWGEGITYNEQFF.

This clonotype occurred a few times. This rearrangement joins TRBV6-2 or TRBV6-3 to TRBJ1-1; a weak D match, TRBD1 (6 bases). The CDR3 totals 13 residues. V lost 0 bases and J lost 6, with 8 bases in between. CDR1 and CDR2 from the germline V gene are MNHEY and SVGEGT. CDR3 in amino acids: CASSYSRGAEAFF. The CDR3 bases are TGTGCCAGCAGTTACTCGAGGGGGGCTGAAGCTTTCTTT.

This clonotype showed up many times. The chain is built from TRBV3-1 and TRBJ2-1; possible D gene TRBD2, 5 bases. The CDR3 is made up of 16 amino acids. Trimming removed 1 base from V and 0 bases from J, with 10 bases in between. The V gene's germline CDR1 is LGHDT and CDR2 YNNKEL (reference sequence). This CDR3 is CASSQAQRSSYNEQFF. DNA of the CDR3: TGTGCCAGCAGCCAAGCTCAGCGGAGCTCCTACAATGAGCAGTTCTTC.